This T cell receptor beta chain was observed in a study of blood T cells in healthy people across ages. This clonotype was seen a handful of times. CDR3 length: 17 residues. CDR1 is MNHEY, CDR2 SVGEGT, per germline. Losses at the gene ends were 0 bases for V and 6 bases for J; bases not matched to a gene: 13. Using a J-beta primer mix together with a sample-barcoded 5' primer, a second PCR was run for roughly 7 to 12 cycles. Every cDNA molecule carried a tag from a template-switch adaptor bearing 12 random nucleotides. TCRdb processed the 5' RACE reads anew with MiXCR; each CDR3 protein has one entry. The data show about 1.8 million distinct CDR3 sequences, with 49% seen just once and approximately 2.1% held by the top ten.

The specimen was blood. The chain joins TRBV6-2 or TRBV6-3 to TRBJ2-7; 8 bases match TRBD2. The sequence was obtained from a woman in her thirties or forties in good health. CDR3 nucleotides: TGTGCCAGCAGTTACTCGACTTCTAGCGGGTCTCTTATCGAGCAGTACTTC. Translating it yields CASSYSTSSGSLIEQYF.